The 22 T cell receptor beta chains presented below share a single source sample, sequenced in a study of cytomegalovirus exposure and HLA in healthy donors. Primers: 60 Vbeta forward and 13 Jbeta reverse. Libraries were prepared by immunoSEQ multiplex PCR; TCRdb keeps only in-frame clonotypes and omits some of them. In the table there are 150,000 to 200,000 clones, around 80% of which are singletons. Sample: PBMCs. The receptors here all came from a male donor in good health and CMV-seropositive.

As DNA, the CDR3 is TGCGCCAGCAGCTTGGGGGGACAGGGGGACAATGAGCAGTTCTTC. Translating it yields CASSLGGQGDNEQFF. The V and J genes are TRBV5-1 and TRBJ2-1, with TRBD1 matching over 11 bases. CDR3 size: 15 residues. With 0 bases clipped from V and 5 bases from J, the junction kept 1 base outside the gene matches. The germline gives CDR1 SGHRS, CDR2 YFSETQ.

This chain links TRBV2 with TRBJ2-3, with D maybe TRBD1 (5 bases). Germline V gives CDR1 SNHLY, CDR2 FYNNEI. The CDR3 is 14 amino acids. CDR3 loop: CALGRRSSTDTQYF. CDR3 nucleotides: TGTGCATTGGGGCGGAGAAGTAGCACAGATACGCAGTATTTT.

This CDR3 is CASSLSTSVTYEQYF. CDR3 DNA sequence: TGTGCCAGCAGCTTATCGACTAGCGTGACCTACGAGCAGTACTTC. The rearrangement uses TRBV5-4 and TRBJ2-7; 8 nucleotides align to TRBD2. Germline V gene data show CDR1 as SGHNT and CDR2 as YYREEE (reference sequence). Trimming cost V 2 bases and J 2 bases; bases outside gene matches: 6. The length of the CDR3 is 15 residues.

This clone has a single count. The J gene is TRBJ2-2, the V gene TRBV6-5; the match to TRBD2 covers 10 bases. This CDR3 has 15 residues. Germline V gene data show CDR1 as MNHEY and CDR2 as SVGAGI. V lost 6 bases to trimming and J lost 5 bases; unmatched junction nucleotides: 6. The CDR3 region is CASRGSSGRTGELFF. The CDR3 coding sequence is TGTGCCAGCAGGGGTAGTAGCGGGAGGACCGGGGAGCTGTTTTTT.

CDR3 nucleotides: TGCGCCAGCAGCGGGGATAGCGGAAGCTCCTACAATGAGCAGTTCTTC. It encodes CASSGDSGSSYNEQFF. The chain employs TRBV5-1 and TRBJ2-1, with D possibly matching TRBD2 (6 bases). CDR3 length: 16 residues. From germline, CDR1 is SGHRS and CDR2 YFSETQ. With 4 bases removed from V and 0 bases from J, the gap between germline ends came to 14 bases.

This clone showed up just a few times. The chain recombines TRBV27 with TRBJ2-1; TRBD2 agrees at 7 bases. V lost 5 bases, J lost 0 bases, and 10 bases stayed unmatched. The length of the CDR3 is 17 residues. Germline CDR1 is MNHEY and CDR2 is SMNVEV (reference sequence). The DNA for the CDR3 is TGTGCCAGCAGTCCCCCTAGCGGCCGTCGCTCCTACAATGAGCAGTTCTTC. Translating it yields CASSPPSGRRSYNEQFF.

This clone has just one count. The chain is built from TRBV19 and TRBJ1-2; D is uncertain. V was pared by 7 bases and J by 4 bases, with 10 bases between. The length of the CDR3 is 12 residues. Looked up from germline, CDR1 is LNHDA and CDR2 is SQIVND (reference sequence). The CDR3 sequence: CASKLGPYGYTF. In DNA form, the CDR3 reads TGTGCCAGTAAACTAGGGCCCTATGGCTACACCTTC.

This chain joins TRBV5-6 and TRBJ1-6, with D possibly being TRBD1 (6 bases). Trimming pared 4 bases from V and 4 bases from J, leaving 15 bases between. This CDR3 has 16 residues. Germline values: CDR1 SGHDT, CDR2 YYEEEE. CDR3: CASSMTGSNYNSPLHF. The DNA of the CDR3 is TGTGCCAGCAGCATGACAGGTTCAAATTATAATTCACCCCTCCACTTT.

The chain recombines TRBV15 with TRBJ2-5; D uncertain. The V gene's germline CDR1 is LNHNV and CDR2 YYDKDF (reference sequence). The ends were cut back, 0 bases at V and 5 bases at J, with 7 bases in the middle. CDR3 length equals 13 residues. This chain's CDR3 is CATSRDPRETQYF. The CDR3, as DNA: TGTGCCACCAGCAGAGATCCCCGGGAGACCCAGTACTTC.

V usage is TRBV15 and J usage is TRBJ1-4; D ambiguous. The V end was cut by 2 bases, the J end by 5 bases, with 15 bases between. This CDR3 has 16 amino acids. In germline, CDR1 is LNHNV, CDR2 YYDKDF (reference sequence). The DNA of the CDR3 is TGTGCCACCAGCAGATCCCTGGCAGGTTTAAATGAAAAACTGTTTTTT. It encodes CATSRSLAGLNEKLFF.

The chain has TRBV7-9 and TRBJ1-2; D is unresolved. This CDR3 contains 15 residues. Germline V gene data show CDR1 as SEHNR and CDR2 as FQNEAQ (reference sequence). The V gene lost 4 bases and the J gene lost 3 bases, with 15 bases spanning the gap. The CDR3 sequence is CASSSGESPDYGYTF. For the CDR3, the DNA is TGTGCCAGCAGCTCGGGTGAGTCACCCGACTATGGCTACACCTTC.

This chain links TRBV9 with TRBJ2-6, with D hard to call. Trimming removed 8 bases from V and 4 bases from J, with 13 bases in between. CDR3 length: 14 residues. The germline V gene has CDR1 SGDLS and CDR2 YYNGEE. The CDR3 region is CASSGRYGANVLTF. The CDR3, as DNA: TGTGCCAGTTCAGGAAGGTACGGGGCCAACGTCCTGACTTTC.

The rearrangement uses TRBV27 and TRBJ1-2, with D possibly matching TRBD1 (5 bases). Trimming pared 5 bases from V and 8 bases from J, leaving 15 bases between. The germline V gene has CDR1 MNHEY and CDR2 SMNVEV (reference sequence). The CDR3 is 13 residues long. In DNA form, the CDR3 reads TGTGCCAGCAGTGGTGATGGGGCTCGGGGCTACACCTTC. It encodes CASSGDGARGYTF.

The V call is TRBV10-3, the J call TRBJ2-6; 7 bases agree with TRBD1. The V gene end was trimmed by 5 bases and the J gene end by 0 bases; junction bases not matched to a gene: 22. Germline V gene sequence: CDR1 ENHRY, CDR2 SYGVKD. This CDR3 is 22 amino acids long. The CDR3 reads CAISPYPGAWDSARSGANVLTF. CDR3 DNA sequence: TGTGCCATCAGTCCTTACCCCGGTGCCTGGGACAGCGCCCGCTCTGGGGCCAACGTCCTGACTTTC.

The genes are TRBV19 and TRBJ2-5, with 10 nucleotides matching TRBD2. With 5 bases clipped from V and 11 bases from J, the junction kept 14 bases outside the gene matches. In germline, CDR1 is LNHDA, CDR2 SQIVND (reference sequence). This CDR3 is 15 amino acids long. This CDR3 is CASSLSGRALGEQYF. CDR3 DNA: TGTGCCAGTAGTTTGAGCGGGAGGGCCTTGGGAGAGCAGTACTTC.

The chain recombines TRBV6-1 with TRBJ2-7; D gene uncertain. This CDR3 contains 15 residues. Trimming stripped 1 base from V and 5 bases from J, with 15 bases between. The germline V gene has CDR1 MNHNS and CDR2 SASEGT. Here the CDR3 DNA reads TGTGCCAGCAGTGAAGAGGAGACGGCATACGACGAGCAGTACTTC. This sequence encodes CASSEEETAYDEQYF.

For this clone: The junction departs from germline at one end; a sequencing error may be responsible. The chain uses TRBV20-1 and TRBJ1-2; the D gene is possibly TRBD1 (5 bases). The CDR3 is 11 residues long. Looked up from germline, CDR1 is DFQATT and CDR2 is SNEGSKA (reference sequence). CDR3 protein: CSARDLAGPAF. The CDR3 DNA follows: TGCAGTGCTAGAGATCTTGCAGGGCCGGCCTTC.

V is TRBV5-1 and J is TRBJ2-3; TRBD2 aligns across 7 bases. Germline lookup yields CDR1 SGHRS and CDR2 YFSETQ. The CDR3 length is 17 residues. The trim removed 0 bases at V and 4 bases at J, leaving 11 bases unmatched. The CDR3 region has the DNA TGCGCCAGCAGCTTGGCCGAGGGTAGCGGGCCTCCAGATACGCAGTATTTT. Translating it yields CASSLAEGSGPPDTQYF.

This clone showed up just a few times. The V call is TRBV27, the J call TRBJ2-5, with 12 positions matching TRBD2. The J segment lost 5 bases and the V segment lost 6 bases, leaving 7 bases of the junction unmatched. The length of the CDR3 is 15 residues. Per germline, CDR1 MNHEY and CDR2 SMNVEV (reference sequence). The DNA of the CDR3 is TGTGCCAGCAGCCGGACTAGCGGGGCTAGTGAGACCCAGTACTTC. Translation: CASSRTSGASETQYF.

The chain joins TRBV27 to TRBJ2-7; D is perhaps TRBD1 (6 bases). Trimming cost V 10 bases and J 6 bases, with 19 bases left between them. Germline-derived CDR1 and CDR2 are MNHEY and SMNVEV (reference sequence). CDR3 length equals 13 residues. The CDR3, as DNA: TGTGCCACCTCCGGGACACCTACTTTCGAGCAGTACTTC. Its protein product is CATSGTPTFEQYF.

The V call is TRBV19, the J call TRBJ1-4; D call uncertain. The CDR3 is 12 residues long. Germline CDR1 LNHDA, CDR2 SQIVND (reference sequence). V shed 4 bases and J shed 8 bases, with 8 bases lying between them. The CDR3 DNA is TGTGCCAGTAGTACCCCTTCGGAAAAACTGTTTTTT. Translation: CASSTPSEKLFF.

V usage is TRBV27 and J usage is TRBJ2-7; D is possibly TRBD2 (6 bases). In germline, CDR1 is MNHEY, CDR2 SMNVEV (reference sequence). V lost 3 bases, J lost 0 bases, and 9 bases lay in between. The CDR3 is 14 residues long. The CDR3 spells CASSFGGPSYEQYF. The CDR3 coding sequence is TGTGCCAGCAGTTTCGGGGGTCCCTCCTACGAGCAGTACTTC.